This T cell receptor (beta chain) was profiled in a study of cytomegalovirus exposure and HLA in healthy donors (dated by TCRdb to about 2017). As for the study more broadly: According to an earlier analysis of a few hundred of the donors, some 180 million T cells yielded some 110 million unique TCR beta sequences and around 280 Gb of sequence data. Approximately 310 gigabases of sequencing data and 78 million or so unique TCR sequences were included in an early release covering several hundred HLA-typed donors. Of the 350 to 400 genotyped donors, 65% to 90% fell in the genetic ancestry cluster associated with self-reported Caucasian donors. The study aimed to test whether cataloging public T cell receptors could reveal signatures of past pathogen exposure. The T cell repertoires of under 750 subjects were profiled by immunosequencing and related to cytomegalovirus serostatus. A separate validation cohort of over a hundred different subjects was used in addition to the roughly 700-subject first cohort. High-throughput TCR immunosequencing, statistical association of individual TCRs with disease status, and machine learning were combined to predict cytomegalovirus infection status. In a later analysis, previously published TCR beta repertoires from about 640 donors were re-analyzed and high-resolution HLA genotyping was added so that TCR occurrence patterns could be studied. The later analysis used no new phenotypic data to find candidate immune exposures, relying instead on TCR beta sequences and their occurrence across donors. To decide whether each TCR beta V gene segment behaved as functional or pseudogenic, an earlier analysis of fewer than 750 of the donors relied on high-throughput TCR beta sequencing. Donor age, sex, ethnicity and CMV serostatus were compiled alongside the repertoire data. A later genetic analysis used genome-wide SNP genotypes for about three fifths of the roughly 700 donors, treating that subset as a discovery cohort. All discovery cohort repertoires had been generated on a single sequencing platform. HLA typing included class I and class II loci at four-digit resolution. The number of typed donors differed by locus: about 629-630 for A, B, C, DRB1 and DQB1; approximately 520 for DQA1; approximately 610 for DPA1; and approximately 450 for DPB1. Roughly five DR-DQ haplotypes were handled as single units for association and clustering because linkage in the cohort was strong. Among about 400 genotyped donors of the cohort, an average of around 240,000 unique TCR beta nucleotide sequences was sequenced per donor, of which about 19% were non-productive.

Overall study outcomes, separate from this receptor: Correlated functional status among segregating V segments might reflect linkage disequilibrium, but an unknown experimental factor could not be ruled out. Across donors, most TCR sequences were observed very rarely, whereas some public TCRs were present in many individuals. According to a later analysis, parvovirus B19, influenza, CMV and Epstein-Barr virus appeared linked to several top co-occurrence clusters. A later analysis found that TCR association rates varied across HLA loci, with DRB1 alleles showing the most associated TCRs and HLA-C alleles the fewest. The authors suggested that the approach could potentially be extended to other disease states and immunological phenotypes. When HLA alleles, especially DR and DQ, strongly co-occurred, TCR associations were difficult to assign to individual alleles. V-gene and J-gene trimming of TCR beta chains was associated with a missense DCLRE1C variant in a later genetic analysis, and the association was replicated in an independent cohort. A cluster of highly shared sequence variants was judged likely to be a technical artifact of the sequencing pipeline. This cohort had only TCR beta chains sequenced, and the lack of alpha or paired-chain data limited which features could be detected. In vitro tests confirmed that a few of the cytomegalovirus-associated TCR beta chains recognize cytomegalovirus antigens. At a false discovery rate of 0.05, a later analysis linked 15,000 to 20,000 TCR beta sequences to specific HLA alleles. A total of roughly 160 TCR beta chains were listed by the study as associated with cytomegalovirus. HLA typing was unavailable for some donors at each locus, so association tests used only the typed subset. Sequencing depth was assumed to be roughly uniform across donors in the presence/absence analyses, though that assumption may not hold. According to a later genetic analysis, donors in an Asian-associated ancestry cluster had fewer N-insertions in productive TCRs than the approximately 710-donor mean. CMV serostatus was the only immune exposure information available for the cohort. Compared with equally common non-associated chains, HLA-associated TCR beta chains in a later analysis were more clonally expanded and had lower generation probabilities. A later analysis found that most CMV-associated TCR beta chains appeared HLA-restricted, with HLA associations seemingly driven largely by CMV exposure. Because counts were too low, about 18 rarely observed V segments, including chromosome 9 orphons, were left out of the earlier analysis of some 600 of the donors. In an earlier analysis of over 550 of the donors, most TCR beta V segments were observed in productive rearrangements about 87% or about 30% of the time, broadly matching IMGT annotations. Cytomegalovirus status was reported to be diagnosed by the classifier with high specificity and sensitivity in both the original and validation cohorts. A further reported finding was that TCR beta sequences accurately predicted the HLA-A and HLA-B alleles for most subjects in the first cohort.

With respect to this clone: The antigen it binds to is not known. No base qualities exist here, and no much larger clone lies one base off it.

The library was produced with the immunoSEQ multiplex PCR assay. For the multiplex PCR, a mixture combining 60 forward primers for TCR Vbeta segments and 13 reverse primers for TCR Jbeta segments was used. A multiplex PCR assay on genomic DNA amplified the CDR3 region of rearranged TCR beta genes. On the Illumina HiSeq System, the amplified TCR beta libraries were sequenced as 87-base-pair reads. Concerning the study's data processing: A later analysis counted 65 million to 90 million unique TCR beta chains across the 670 or so repertoires, and about 10 million of these chains were shared by at least two donors. Raw reads were error-corrected and collapsed into unique sequences by a nearest-neighbor algorithm in which closely related sequences were merged to remove PCR and sequencing errors. To assign V, D and J gene segments, CDR3 sequences were aligned to IMGT reference sequences. For a sequence to be retained, a match of at least six nucleotides to both a V gene segment and a J gene segment was required. A rearrangement was called productive if the CDR3 had no stop codons and remained in frame with V and J, and every other rearrangement was called non-productive. Following IMGT convention, CDR3 was defined as the stretch from the second conserved V-encoded cysteine to the conserved J-encoded phenylalanine. Sequences without an unambiguous match to a single V gene segment were excluded from the earlier analysis of over 500 of the donors. In an earlier analysis of approximately 550 of the donors, V segments were called functional above 56.7% productive rearrangements and were called segregating when the between-donor standard deviation exceeded 5%. A statistical classification framework was developed to diagnose cytomegalovirus status using the catalog of TCR beta chain sequences. V and J gene assignment, in a later analysis, came from comparing TCR nucleotide sequences with IMGT/GENE-DB human TR gene sequences. In a later analysis, CDR3 sequences and most-parsimonious VDJ recombination scenarios were assigned using the TCRdist pipeline. In a later analysis, every TCR beta chain was defined by the combination of its CDR3 amino acid sequence and its V-gene family, and reads without a unique V-gene family were dropped. To address suspected cross-contamination and a sequencing artifact, a later analysis removed several hundred highly shared, low-generation-probability nucleotide sequences. A later analysis calculated a clonal expansion index for each public chain from normalized within-repertoire ranks of inferred template counts. A later analysis computed generation probabilities with a VDJ recombination model fitted to out-of-frame rearrangements, and checked the results against IGoR. In a later analysis, hypergeometric tests were used to score TCR-TCR, TCR-HLA and TCR-CMV co-occurrence, with a repertoire-size bias correction applied to TCR pairs. A later analysis estimated false discovery rates by permuting HLA or CMV assignments 20 times. A later analysis grouped co-occurring TCRs with DBSCAN, adding TCRdist sequence similarity when clustering within HLA-allele-positive subsets. For co-occurrence clustering, repertoires with fewer than 30,000 or more than 120,000 public chains were excluded, along with roughly 5 repertoires with anomalous nucleotide sharing. TCRdb took over this immuneACCESS table, retaining in-frame rearrangements with V and J assigned. Such tables are incomplete; in checked studies, under half of the missing clones stem from an unresolved V gene, and the remainder is unexplained. For V, J and clone size, that table is used; D and trimming come from the DNA. The sample table shows roughly 140,000 clones, and around 70% are seen once. 1.5% to 2% of the sample goes to the ten largest clones.

The cohort consisted of some 730 healthy bone marrow donors. Cohort members were all nominally healthy when sampled, although unrecorded immune exposures were likely present. The donor tested CMV seronegative, placing the donor among the 350 or so seronegative members of the cohort. Every donor gave a peripheral blood sample, and the peripheral blood mononuclear cells from that sample were used for TCR beta sequencing. Genomic DNA extraction from the blood cell samples was performed with the Qiagen DNeasy Blood Extraction Kit. The sequencing input was PBMCs. This TCR was sampled from a woman in her twenties or thirties in good health and CMV-seronegative.

For the CDR3, the sequence is CASSSLDRSEQYV. The DNA sequence is as follows: TGTGCCAGCAGCTCCTTGGACAGATCCGAGCAGTACGTC. This receptor chain uses TRBV28 and TRBJ2-7, with TRBD1 as a weak D call on 6 bases. Trimming at the junction amounts to 6 bases on V and 6 bases on J, and the germline ends lie 15 bases apart. Including the terminal cysteine and valine, the CDR3 comprises 13 residues. The CDR3 DNA has 39 bases and is translated from base 1. The germline V gene sets CDR1 to MDHEN and CDR2 to SYDVKM.